These 6 T cell receptor beta chains came from one sample sequenced in a study of regulatory T cells in long-lasting Graves disease. Time point described: newly diagnosed GD, antithyroid drugs for less than 3 months. TCR sequences were obtained from RNA taken from PBMCs. Construction of the TCR beta libraries employed iRepertoire HTBI primers in conjunction with Arm-PCR of CDR3 regions. MiXCR was run by TCRdb on the multiplex PCR reads, yielding one entry per CDR3 protein. The sample includes fewer than 550,000 distinct CDR3 sequences, around 15% of them seen just once. These data were also reused for a study on T cells in Graves' hyperthyroidism and ophthalmopathy.

The sample in question was peripheral blood mononuclear cells (PBMCs), obtained at new diagnosis, from a patient treated with antithyroid drugs. These receptors all stem from a woman aged 35-65 years with Graves disease.

This clonotype was recorded many times. The DNA for the CDR3 is TGTGCCAGCAGCTTAGCGGTACGCCCTGCGGGGGGGGGCCCGAACACTGAAGCTTTCTTT. Encoded protein: CASSLAVRPAGGGPNTEAFF. This sequence joins TRBV7-2 and TRBJ1-1, with a weak D call TRBD1 (6 bases). Germline V gene sequence: CDR1 SGHTA, CDR2 FQGNSA. The V and J ends lost 0 bases and 1 base respectively, with 24 bases between them. This CDR3 has 20 residues.

This clonotype came up a few times. The genes are TRBV9 and TRBJ2-1, with D perhaps given as TRBD1 or TRBD2 (5 bases each). Germline assignment: CDR1 SGDLS and CDR2 YYNGEE. V was pared by 0 bases and J by 2 bases, with 12 bases between. This CDR3 is built from 16 residues. This CDR3 is CASSVGGGPTYNEQFF. In DNA, the CDR3 is TGTGCCAGCAGCGTAGGTGGGGGTCCGACCTACAATGAGCAGTTCTTC. Together with reference TRBV9 and TRBJ2-1, the CDR3 gives the full variable domain: DSGVTQTPKHLITATGQRVTLRCSPRSGDLSVYWYQQSLDQGLQFLIQYYNGEERAKGNILERFSAQQFPDLHSELNLSSLELGDSALYFCASSVGGGPTYNEQFFGPGTRLTVL.

V and J are TRBV18 and TRBJ2-2; 11 bases match TRBD2. With V trimmed by 6 bases and J by 2 bases, 5 bases remained unmatched. This CDR3 comprises 16 residues. Germline V gives CDR1 KGHSH, CDR2 LQKENI. The CDR3 region has the DNA TGTGCCAGCTCGTCGGGACTAGCGGAAAACACCGGGGAGCTGTTTTTT. Amino acids: CASSSGLAENTGELFF.

This clonotype was picked up many times. The chain carries TRBV5-7 and TRBJ2-7, with 7 positions matching TRBD2. TRBV5-7 is an open reading frame whose function is uncertain. This CDR3 is built from 14 residues. The J segment lost 2 bases and the V segment lost 3 bases, leaving 5 bases of the junction unmatched. The CDR3 DNA is TGTGCCAGCAGCTCCCCGCGGGGGACCTACGAGCAGTACTTC. It yields the protein CASSSPRGTYEQYF.

This clonotype was picked up many times. The rearrangement joins TRBV5-1 to TRBJ2-3; 15 nucleotides match TRBD2. CDR3 size: 17 residues. The V gene's germline CDR1 is SGHRS and CDR2 YFSETQ. The J segment lost 3 bases and the V segment lost 0 bases, leaving 2 bases of the junction unmatched. The chain's CDR3 is CASSLGTSGGATDTQYF. DNA for the CDR3: TGCGCCAGCAGCTTGGGGACTAGCGGGGGGGCAACAGATACGCAGTATTTT.

In the case of this clonotype: A much larger clone differs from this one at a single base, so this may be a read error. V is TRBV29-1 and J is TRBJ1-1; D gene ambiguous. Germline V CDR1 and CDR2: SQVTM, ANQGSEA. CDR3 length: 11 residues. As DNA, the CDR3 is TGCAGCGTTAGTAGGAACACTGAAGCTTACTTT. Translation gives CSVSRNTEAYF. The variable domain in full, with the rest retrieved from reference TRBV29-1 and TRBJ1-1, is SAVISQKPSRDICQRGTSLTIQCQVDSQVTMMFWYRQQPGQSLTLIATANQGSEATYESGFVIDKFPISRPNLTFSTLTVSNMSPEDSSIYLCSVSRNTEAYFGQGTRLTVV.